A selection of T cell receptor beta chains follows, all from one sample in a study of patients and donors after allogeneic stem cell transplantation. TCRdb itself ran the RT-PCR reads through MiXCR, one entry per CDR3 protein. This table holds roughly 960,000 distinct CDR3 sequences, about a sixth found once. Material for sequencing was blood, either unsorted or a sorted T cell fraction (not recorded which). The receptors were gathered from a human donor who was either an allogeneic HSCT recipient or a stem cell or donor lymphocyte infusion donor (not recorded which). It is not recorded whose cells these are; they may come from a transplant donor. The CDR3 runs from the conserved cysteine through the conserved F or W. The order of the fields is clone size, J gene, CDR3 length, V gene, D gene, CDR3 protein, CDR3 DNA. D genes are given only for firm matches. Only some rows state a clone size, as once, few, many or a class for expanded clones.

- TRBJ1-2 13 TRBV6-2/TRBV6-3 - CASSQQVNYGYTF TGTGCCAGCAGTCAACAGGTTAACTATGGCTACACCTTC
few TRBJ2-3 17 TRBV12-3/TRBV12-4 - CASSRQPAGGGTDTQYF TGTGCCAGCAGTCGCCAGCCTGCTGGCGGGGGCACAGATACGCAGTATTTT
- TRBJ1-2 11 TRBV29-1 - CSVLVRDGYTF TGCAGCGTCCTGGTCCGCGATGGCTACACCTTC
- TRBJ1-6 15 TRBV7-9 - CASSPRGGQGSPLHF TGTGCCAGCAGCCCTCGGGGAGGGCAGGGTTCACCCCTCCACTTT
- TRBJ2-7 16 TRBV7-2 - CGFQGARSPVGYEQYF TGTGGTTTTCAGGGAGCCCGGAGTCCGGTAGGCTACGAGCAGTACTTC
few TRBJ2-7 13 TRBV7-2 TRBD2 CASSNGLAEEQYF TGTGCCAGCAGCAACGGACTAGCGGAAGAGCAGTACTTC
few TRBJ2-5 13 TRBV29-1 TRBD2 CSGGAAGGETQYF TGCAGCGGGGGTGCGGCGGGAGGAGAGACCCAGTACTTC
few TRBJ2-7 12 TRBV20-1 - CSAKGPSYEQYF TGCAGTGCAAAAGGGCCCTCCTACGAGCAGTACTTC
few TRBJ1-1 14 TRBV12-3/TRBV12-4 - CASSFGFKNTEAFF TGTGCCAGCAGTTTTGGCTTTAAGAACACTGAAGCTTTCTTT
- TRBJ2-3 12 TRBV24-1 - CATSAGPVTQYF TGTGCCACCAGTGCCGGGCCAGTGACGCAGTATTTT
few TRBJ1-1 17 TRBV7-9 - CASSSDPTGRGHTEAFF TGTGCCAGCAGCTCGGACCCCACAGGGAGAGGTCACACTGAAGCTTTCTTT
few TRBJ1-6 15 TRBV27 - CASLPQGLSYSPLHF TGTGCGTCGCTACCCCAGGGACTTTCCTATTCACCCCTCCACTTT
few TRBJ2-5 17 TRBV2 TRBD1 CASSPNLHRGDQETQYF TGTGCCAGCAGTCCGAACCTCCACAGGGGAGACCAAGAGACCCAGTACTTC
- TRBJ1-6 16 TRBV20-1 TRBD1 CSAREFTGVWNSPLHF TGCAGTGCTAGGGAATTCACAGGGGTTTGGAATTCACCCCTCCACTTT
- TRBJ2-3 16 TRBV6-1 TRBD2 CASRGTSGGSADTQYF TGTGCCAGCAGGGGAACTAGCGGGGGATCCGCAGATACGCAGTATTTT
once TRBJ1-1 13 TRBV4-1 - CASSQTTGGSTFF TGCGCCAGCAGCCAAACGACCGGCGGAAGCACTTTCTTT
few TRBJ2-1 14 TRBV30 - CAWSYSGKYNEQFF TGTGCCTGGAGTTATAGCGGAAAATACAATGAGCAGTTCTTC
few TRBJ1-1 16 TRBV4-3 - CASSQDGQGRHTEAFF TGCGCCAGCAGCCAAGATGGGCAGGGTAGACACACTGAAGCTTTCTTT
few TRBJ1-6 15 TRBV11-2 - CASSAPGGGQSPLHF TGTGCCAGCAGCGCTCCCGGTGGGGGGCAATCACCCCTCCACTTT
few TRBJ1-6 13 TRBV10-3 - CAISERGESPLHF TGTGCCATCAGTGAGCGGGGCGAGTCACCCCTCCACTTT
- TRBJ2-1 16 TRBV18 TRBD2 CASSPVGAGAYNEQFF TGTGCCAGCTCACCAGTAGGAGCGGGAGCGTACAATGAGCAGTTCTTC
many TRBJ2-3 14 TRBV4-3 - CASSLSGVGNTQYF TGCGCCAGCAGCCTCTCTGGGGTGGGGAATACGCAGTATTTT
- TRBJ1-1 10 TRBV20-1 - CSARLGEAFF TGCAGTGCTAGGTTGGGTGAAGCTTTCTTT
- TRBJ2-7 14 TRBV5-4 - CASSPIETPYEQYF TGTGCCAGCAGCCCAATAGAGACCCCCTACGAGCAGTACTTC
few TRBJ2-7 16 TRBV4-1 - CASSRTEGSPPYEQYF TGCGCCAGCAGTCGGACCGAGGGTTCCCCTCCCTACGAGCAGTACTTC
few TRBJ1-5 15 TRBV4-2 - CASSLELDVDQPQHF TGTGCCAGCAGTCTGGAACTCGATGTTGATCAGCCCCAGCATTTT
- TRBJ2-1 15 TRBV3-1 TRBD1 CASSFPGQGDNEQFF TGTGCCAGCAGCTTTCCGGGACAGGGGGATAATGAGCAGTTCTTC
few TRBJ1-5 15 TRBV7-2 - CASSLLGYSNQPQHF TGTGCCAGCAGCTTACTGGGGTATAGCAATCAGCCCCAGCATTTT
- TRBJ2-7 14 TRBV14 - CASTKGGLPYEQYF TGTGCCAGCACCAAGGGGGGTCTCCCCTACGAGCAGTACTTC
- TRBJ2-2 16 TRBV11-2 TRBD2 CASSLGTSVVAGELFF TGTGCCAGCAGCTTAGGGACTAGCGTTGTCGCCGGGGAGCTGTTTTTT
few TRBJ1-2 14 TRBV12-3/TRBV12-4 TRBD1 CASRHRQGFNGYTF TGTGCCAGCAGGCACCGACAGGGGTTTAATGGCTACACCTTC
- TRBJ2-7 15 TRBV20-1 - CSARDLRGGSYEQYF TGCAGTGCTAGAGATTTAAGGGGTGGCTCCTACGAGCAGTACTTC
- TRBJ2-1 15 TRBV5-1 - CASSLQGTNYNEQFF TGCGCCAGCAGCTTACAGGGAACTAACTACAATGAGCAGTTCTTC
- TRBJ1-6 13 TRBV2 - CASLFMRNSPLHF TGTGCCAGCTTGTTTATGCGTAATTCACCCCTCCACTTT
few TRBJ1-1 16 TRBV7-2 TRBD1 CASSGRPGQGNTEAFF TGTGCCAGCAGCGGACGCCCGGGACAGGGGAACACTGAAGCTTTCTTT
few TRBJ1-2 14 TRBV5-6 TRBD1 CASSSDRAIYGYTF TGTGCCAGCAGCTCCGACAGGGCCATCTATGGCTACACCTTC
few TRBJ2-5 14 TRBV7-7 - CASSPGRAPGAQYF TGTGCCAGCAGCCCGGGACGGGCCCCAGGGGCCCAGTACTTC
- TRBJ1-6 15 TRBV20-1 - CSARMGGTSNSPLHF TGCAGTGCTAGGATGGGCGGGACGAGTAATTCACCCCTCCACTTT
few TRBJ2-1 15 TRBV13 TRBD1 CASSSQDRGVNEQFF TGTGCCAGCAGCTCCCAGGACAGGGGAGTGAATGAGCAGTTCTTC
- TRBJ2-5 13 TRBV6-5 - CASSYSAVETQYF TGTGCCAGCAGTTATTCCGCTGTCGAGACCCAGTACTTC
- TRBJ1-1 15 TRBV5-4 - CASSSPRQASAEAFF TGTGCCAGCAGCAGTCCGCGCCAGGCTAGCGCTGAAGCTTTCTTT
few TRBJ2-7 12 TRBV4-3 - CASSHRGDEQYF TGCGCCAGCAGCCACAGGGGGGACGAGCAGTACTTC
many TRBJ1-1 13 TRBV7-9 - CASSLAVDTEAFF TGTGCCAGCAGCTTAGCTGTGGACACTGAAGCTTTCTTT
- TRBJ2-5 15 TRBV6-1 TRBD2 CASVAWRGGGETQYF TGTGCCAGCGTTGCCTGGCGGGGGGGTGGAGAGACCCAGTACTTC
few TRBJ2-3 11 TRBV30 TRBD2 CAVAGVDTQYF TGTGCCGTAGCGGGGGTAGATACGCAGTATTTT
- TRBJ2-4 17 TRBV7-8 TRBD2 CASSRGLAGGTKNIQYF TGTGCCAGCAGCCGGGGACTAGCGGGAGGCACCAAAAACATTCAGTACTTC
- TRBJ2-6 15 TRBV4-3 - CASSQDQTGANVLTF TGCGCCAGCAGCCAAGATCAAACTGGGGCCAACGTCCTGACTTTC
- TRBJ1-2 16 TRBV7-2 - CASSPRFEVFRAGYTF TGTGCCAGCAGCCCACGTTTCGAGGTTTTCAGGGCTGGCTACACCTTC
- TRBJ1-3 17 TRBV5-4 TRBD1 CASSSRDRTSSGNTIYF TGTGCCAGCAGTTCCCGGGACAGGACGAGCTCTGGAAACACCATATATTTT
- TRBJ2-7 15 TRBV6-1 TRBD1 CASTSWDRATHEQYF TGTGCCAGCACCTCCTGGGACAGGGCTACCCACGAGCAGTACTTC
many TRBJ1-1 13 TRBV29-1 TRBD1 CSGYRGPGTEAFF TGCAGCGGTTACAGGGGGCCGGGGACTGAAGCTTTCTTT
few TRBJ1-5 19 TRBV12-3/TRBV12-4 TRBD1 CASSPRTGGNKDSNQPQHF TGTGCCAGCAGTCCGCGGACAGGGGGAAATAAAGATAGCAATCAGCCCCAGCATTTT
once TRBJ1-4 16 TRBV7-9 - CASSWSVGGTKISLFF TGTGCCAGCAGCTGGTCCGTAGGCGGGACAAAAATTTCACTGTTTTTT
- TRBJ2-2 13 TRBV3-1 - CASSQGHTGELFF TGTGCCAGCAGCCAAGGTCACACCGGGGAGCTGTTTTTT
few TRBJ2-3 14 TRBV7-9 - CASSLPKLGSTQYF TGTGCCAGCAGCTTACCCAAACTAGGGAGTACGCAGTATTTT
- TRBJ2-7 14 TRBV27 - CASSSAGRKSEQYF TGTGCCAGCAGTTCGGCGGGGAGGAAGAGCGAGCAGTACTTC
few TRBJ2-7 14 TRBV12-3/TRBV12-4 - CASSPRGAHYEQYF TGTGCCAGCAGTCCACGGGGGGCCCACTACGAGCAGTACTTC
- TRBJ2-1 17 TRBV4-3 - CASSQDGGQGSFNEQFF TGCGCCAGCAGCCAAGATGGGGGGCAGGGGAGTTTCAATGAGCAGTTCTTC
- TRBJ2-5 14 TRBV19 - CASSIGARGETQYF TGTGCCAGTAGTATCGGCGCTAGGGGGGAGACCCAGTACTTC